This TCR beta chain derives from a study of OX40 agonist ivuxolimab in advanced cancers. In terms of the full investigation: Ivuxolimab was a fully human IgG2 agonistic monoclonal antibody targeting the costimulatory receptor OX40 (CD134). Prior anti-PD-1, anti-PD-L1 or anti-CTLA-4 therapy was permitted, and checkpoint inhibitors had been received by more than 35% of dose-escalation patients. In the dose-escalation cohort, around four fifths of patients were male, and the mean age was around 65 years with a range of 23 to 79. The purpose of peripheral TCRbeta sequencing was to test whether ivuxolimab changed TCR sequence diversity and led to clonal T-cell expansion. Of the approximately 54 patients in dose escalation, 19 had hepatocellular carcinoma, around 15 had melanoma, 9 had renal cell carcinoma and 9 had head and neck cancer. Partial responses occurred in three dose-escalation patients, of whom one had hepatocellular carcinoma and two had cutaneous melanoma. The paper describes the monotherapy dose-escalation part (N ≈ 52 patients) of the phase I trial of ivuxolimab. Intravenous ivuxolimab was administered to patients every 2 weeks at six dose levels: 0.01, 0.1, 0.3, 1.5, 3 and 10 mg/kg.

V trim: 2 bases; J trim: 4 bases; unmatched bases: 5. Taken from cysteine to phenylalanine, the CDR3 has 15 residues. Left in the record is the CDR3 DNA by itself, 45 bases read in frame from the first base. Sequences MNHEY (CDR1) and SMNVEV (CDR2) are obtained from the germline V gene (reference sequence). The trial excluded patients who had a history of autoimmune disease or were on systemic immunosuppression. Peripheral blood for TCR sequencing was collected from all dose cohorts at baseline, on cycle 4 day 1, and on cycle 7 day 1. Samples came from an open-label, multicenter, first-in-human phase I dose-escalation trial of ivuxolimab. Adults with locally advanced or metastatic head and neck squamous cell, hepatocellular, melanoma or renal cell carcinoma were enrolled in the trial. Before TCR sequencing, CD4+ T cells and CD8+ T cells from peripheral blood were sorted into separate populations.

Study-wide findings and limitations: In the 0.1-3.0 mg/kg groups, partial responders were among the patients with the lowest normalized peripheral clonal expansion, particularly in CD8+ T cells. Which antigens the clonally expanded peripheral T cells were specific for was not determined. At doses of 0.1 to 3.0 mg/kg, clonal expansion of both CD4+ and CD8+ blood T cells was observed from baseline to week 6. Low levels of normalized T-cell clonal expansion were also seen in some nonresponding patients. After ivuxolimab, more expanded clones were found on average in CD8+ T cells than in CD4+ T cells.

To sequence the TCRbeta CDR3 region, genomic DNA was isolated from the sorted cells. The immunoSEQ Assay was used for sequencing of TCRbeta CDR3 regions. Entries here come from immuneACCESS through TCRdb and include only in-frame sequences with V and J called. Some clones fail to appear in such tables; in the studies checked, an unresolved V gene covers under half of the shortfall, and the cause of the remainder is unknown. The sample table records tens of thousands of clones; approximately 90% of these occur just once. The top ten clonotypes cover 0.31% of the sample. About this clone itself: What antigen it recognizes has not been identified. Base qualities are not recorded, but no much larger clone differs from it by a single base.

The origin of this receptor is an adult with an advanced solid tumor such as melanoma, head and neck, liver or kidney cancer. Material: CD4+ or CD8+ T cells sorted from blood, obtained in a trial of the OX40 agonist ivuxolimab. This chain is built from TRBV27 and TRBJ2-1, with 7 bases aligning to TRBD2. The bases read TGTGCCAGCAGTTTACGGCGGGAGAGGTACAATGAGCAGTTCTTC. This is translated as CASSLRRERYNEQFF.